The clone carrying this T cell receptor (beta chain) came up once. In germline, CDR1 is LGHNA, CDR2 YSLEER. The CDR3 has 15 residues. V shed 4 bases, J shed 3 bases, and the junction held 5 bases outside the gene matches. As it was prepared, the TCRbeta library received unique molecular identifiers. TCRdb analysed the PCR reads with MiXCR anew, one entry per CDR3 protein. The sample carries about 110,000 distinct CDR3 sequences, about a tenth recorded once. This sample is drawn from a study of T-cell reconstitution after alpha-beta-depleted transplantation in children. The clonotype originates from a human donor who donated a stem cell graft to a child with acute lymphoblastic leukemia. The sequences come from PBMCs from the stem cell graft donor, collected from the stem cell graft. The V gene is TRBV4-3, the J gene TRBJ2-7; 11 nucleotides match TRBD2. CDR3 region: CASSLRLAGLYEQYF. The CDR3 DNA reads as TGCGCCAGCAGCCTTCGACTAGCGGGGCTCTACGAGCAGTACTTC.